The 6 T cell receptor beta chains in this list originate from one sample, sequenced in a study of blood T cell repertoires in COVID-19. Measured with immunoSEQ multiplex PCR; TCRdb has only the in-frame clones, and not every one. The table has approximately 73,000 clones, roughly 86% seen once. The material sequenced was peripheral blood. Every receptor here comes from an older woman with acute or convalescent COVID-19.

This clone was detected only once. The chain has TRBV29-1 and TRBJ1-2; possibly TRBD1 for D (6 bases). CDR1 SQVTM and CDR2 ANQGSEA come from the germline V gene. The CDR3 sequence is 14 residues long. The ends were cut back, 3 bases at V and 2 bases at J, with 13 bases in the middle. CDR3 nucleotides: TGCAGCGTTGATCCGGGACATATGAACTATGGCTACACCTTC. Translated, it gives CSVDPGHMNYGYTF.

This rearrangement joins TRBV7-9 to TRBJ1-4, with a tentative D call TRBD1 (6 bases). This CDR3 is 15 amino acids long. The germline V gene encodes CDR1 SEHNR and CDR2 FQNEAQ (reference sequence). Trimming took 5 bases from V and 4 from J, leaving 14 bases between them. The CDR3: CASSLGQTNNEKLFF. As DNA, the CDR3 is TGTGCCAGCAGCCTTGGACAGACTAATAATGAAAAACTGTTTTTT.

The CDR3 nucleotides are TGCGCCAGCAGCCAAGTGGGAACAGGGCGGACTGAAGCTTTCTTT. Translated, it gives CASSQVGTGRTEAFF. The chain employs TRBV4-1 and TRBJ1-1; D may be TRBD1 (6 bases). Germline CDR1 MGHRA, CDR2 YSYEKL. CDR3 length equals 15 residues. Trimming removed 1 base from V and 5 bases from J, with 14 bases in between.

This clone was recorded once. This chain uses TRBV5-1 with TRBJ1-4; D might be TRBD1 (5 bases). The CDR3 length is 14 residues. V lost 4 bases, J lost 4 bases, and 11 bases lay in between. Germline CDR1 and CDR2: SGHRS and YFSETQ. CDR3 nucleotide sequence: TGCGCCAGCAGCAAGGCGGGGGTTAATGAAAAACTGTTTTTT. Protein sequence: CASSKAGVNEKLFF.

A remark on this clone: Because the CDR3's place on the DNA is in doubt, the DNA is left out and the CDR3 is given as listed by TCRdb. CDR3 loop: CAWSVLVFAGQETQYF. The rearrangement uses TRBV30 and TRBJ2-5; the D call TRBD1 from the table was never checked on the DNA. The germline V gene encodes CDR1 GTSNPN and CDR2 SVGIG (reference sequence). The CDR3 sequence runs 16 residues, both termini included.

CDR3 sequence (DNA): TGTGCCAGCAGCTCCCGACAGGGAGGGAACACTGAAGCTTTCTTT. Translation gives CASSSRQGGNTEAFF. The chain links TRBV11-1 to TRBJ1-1, with 7 bases aligning to TRBD1. J lost 1 base, V lost 4 bases, and 6 bases had no gene match. The CDR3 covers 15 residues. Germline V gene sequence: CDR1 SGHAT, CDR2 FQDESV (reference sequence).